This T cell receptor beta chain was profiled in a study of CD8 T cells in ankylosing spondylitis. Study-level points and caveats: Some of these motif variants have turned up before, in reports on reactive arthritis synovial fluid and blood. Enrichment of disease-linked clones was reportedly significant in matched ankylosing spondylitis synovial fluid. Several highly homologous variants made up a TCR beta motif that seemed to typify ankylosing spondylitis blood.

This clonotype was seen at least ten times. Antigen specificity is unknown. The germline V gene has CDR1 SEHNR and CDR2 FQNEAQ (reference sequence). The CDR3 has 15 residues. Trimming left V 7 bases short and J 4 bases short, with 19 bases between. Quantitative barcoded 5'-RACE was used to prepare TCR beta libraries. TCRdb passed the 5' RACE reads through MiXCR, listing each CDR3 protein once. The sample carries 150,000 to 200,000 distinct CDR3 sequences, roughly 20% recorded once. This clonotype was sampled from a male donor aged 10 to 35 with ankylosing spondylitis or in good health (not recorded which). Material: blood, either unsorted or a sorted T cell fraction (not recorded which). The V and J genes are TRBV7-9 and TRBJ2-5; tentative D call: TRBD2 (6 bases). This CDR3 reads CASTTPGRPGETQYF. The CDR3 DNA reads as TGTGCCAGCACCACTCCCGGGAGACCAGGAGAGACCCAGTACTTC.